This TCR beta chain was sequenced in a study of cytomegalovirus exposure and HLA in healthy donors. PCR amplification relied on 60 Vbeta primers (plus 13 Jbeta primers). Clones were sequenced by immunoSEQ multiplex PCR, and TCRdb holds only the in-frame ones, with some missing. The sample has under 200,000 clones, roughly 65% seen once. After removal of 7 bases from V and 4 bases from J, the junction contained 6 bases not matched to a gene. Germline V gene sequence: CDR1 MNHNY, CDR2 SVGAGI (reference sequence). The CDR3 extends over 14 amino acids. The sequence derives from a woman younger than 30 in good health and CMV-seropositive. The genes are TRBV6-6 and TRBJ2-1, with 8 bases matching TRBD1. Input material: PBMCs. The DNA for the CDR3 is TGTGCCAGCACCCAGGGGGCAGGTTACAATGAGCAGTTCTTC. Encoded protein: CASTQGAGYNEQFF.